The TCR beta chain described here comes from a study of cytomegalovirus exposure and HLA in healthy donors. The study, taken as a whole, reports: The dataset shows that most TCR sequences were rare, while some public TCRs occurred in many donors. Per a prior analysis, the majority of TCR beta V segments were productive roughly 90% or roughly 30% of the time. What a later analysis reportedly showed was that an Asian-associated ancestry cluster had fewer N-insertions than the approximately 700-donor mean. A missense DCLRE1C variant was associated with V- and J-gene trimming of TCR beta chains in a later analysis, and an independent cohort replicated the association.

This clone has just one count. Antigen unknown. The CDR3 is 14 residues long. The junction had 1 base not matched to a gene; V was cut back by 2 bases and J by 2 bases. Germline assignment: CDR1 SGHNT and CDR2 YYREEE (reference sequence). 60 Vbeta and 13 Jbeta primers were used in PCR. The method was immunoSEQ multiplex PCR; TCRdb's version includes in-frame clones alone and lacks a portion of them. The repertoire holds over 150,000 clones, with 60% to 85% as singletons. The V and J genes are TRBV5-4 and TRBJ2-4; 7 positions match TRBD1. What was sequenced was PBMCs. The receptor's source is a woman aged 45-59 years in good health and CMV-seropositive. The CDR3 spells CASSLQGTKNIQYF. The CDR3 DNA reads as TGTGCCAGCAGCTTACAGGGGACCAAAAACATTCAGTACTTC.